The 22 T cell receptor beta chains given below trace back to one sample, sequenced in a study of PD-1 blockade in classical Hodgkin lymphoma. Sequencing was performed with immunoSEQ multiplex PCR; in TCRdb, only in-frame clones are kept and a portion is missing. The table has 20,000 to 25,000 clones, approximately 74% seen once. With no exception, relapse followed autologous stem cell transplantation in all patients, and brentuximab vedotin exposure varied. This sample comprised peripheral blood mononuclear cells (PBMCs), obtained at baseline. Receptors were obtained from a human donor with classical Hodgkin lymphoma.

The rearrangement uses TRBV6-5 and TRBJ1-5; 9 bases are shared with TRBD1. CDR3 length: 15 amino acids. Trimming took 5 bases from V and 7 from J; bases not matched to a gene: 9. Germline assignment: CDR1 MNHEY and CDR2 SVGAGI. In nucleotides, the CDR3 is TGTGCCAGCAGTCCCTCCGGGACAGGGAACCAGCCCCAGCATTTT. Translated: CASSPSGTGNQPQHF.

CDR3 bases: TGTGCCAGCAGCCTGGGGGGTACGGCGACCTGGGACAGTTGGACCTTC. Its protein product is CASSLGGTATWDSWTF. This sequence joins TRBV5-4 and TRBJ1-2, with 7 bases that match TRBD1. CDR3 size: 16 residues. With V trimmed by 4 bases and J by 14 bases, 23 bases remained unmatched. The germline V gene encodes CDR1 SGHNT and CDR2 YYREEE (reference sequence).

The CDR3 loop is CASTRQGGTEAFF. The CDR3 nucleotides read TGTGCCAGCACACGACAGGGCGGAACTGAAGCTTTCTTT. The chain joins TRBV6-1 to TRBJ1-1; the match to TRBD1 covers 7 bases. Germline V CDR1 and CDR2: MNHNS, SASEGT. With V trimmed by 7 bases and J by 5 bases, 7 bases remained unmatched. CDR3 size: 13 residues.

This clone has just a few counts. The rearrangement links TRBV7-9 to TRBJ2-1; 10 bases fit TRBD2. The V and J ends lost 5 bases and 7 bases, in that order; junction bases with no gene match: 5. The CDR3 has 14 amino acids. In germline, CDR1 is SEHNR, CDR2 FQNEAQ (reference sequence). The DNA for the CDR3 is TGTGCCAGCAGCCTAGGACTAGCGGTTAATGAGCAGTTCTTC. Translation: CASSLGLAVNEQFF.

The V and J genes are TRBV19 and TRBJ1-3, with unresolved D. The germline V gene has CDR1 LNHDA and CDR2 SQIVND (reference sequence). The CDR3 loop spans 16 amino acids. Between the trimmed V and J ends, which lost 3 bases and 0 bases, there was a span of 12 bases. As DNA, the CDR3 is TGTGCCAGTAGTATCCAACCCAGAAGCTCTGGAAACACCATATATTTT. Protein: CASSIQPRSSGNTIYF.

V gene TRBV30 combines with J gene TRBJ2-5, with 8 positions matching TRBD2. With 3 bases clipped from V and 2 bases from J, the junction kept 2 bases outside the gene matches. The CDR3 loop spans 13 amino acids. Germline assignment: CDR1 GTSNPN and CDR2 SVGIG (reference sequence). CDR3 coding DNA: TGTGCCTGGAGCGCGGGAGGACAAGAGACCCAGTACTTC. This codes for CAWSAGGQETQYF. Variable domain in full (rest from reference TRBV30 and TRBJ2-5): SQTIHQWPATLVQPVGSPLSLECTVEGTSNPNLYWYRQAAGRGLQLLFYSVGIGQISSEVPQNLSASRPQDRQFILSSKKLLLSDSGFYLCAWSAGGQETQYFGPGTRLLVL.

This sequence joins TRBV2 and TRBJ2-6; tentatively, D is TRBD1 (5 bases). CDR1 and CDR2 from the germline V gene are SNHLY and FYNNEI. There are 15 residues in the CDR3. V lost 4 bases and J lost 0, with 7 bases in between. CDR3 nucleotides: TGTGCCAGCAGTGGAACAGGCTCTGGGGCCAACGTCCTGACTTTC. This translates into CASSGTGSGANVLTF.

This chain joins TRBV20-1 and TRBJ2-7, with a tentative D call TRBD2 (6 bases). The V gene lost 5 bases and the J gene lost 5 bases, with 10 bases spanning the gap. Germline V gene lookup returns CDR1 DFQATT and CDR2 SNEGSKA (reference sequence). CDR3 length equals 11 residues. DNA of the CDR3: TGCAGTGCTCCTAGCGTCGACGAGCAGTACTTC. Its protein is CSAPSVDEQYF.

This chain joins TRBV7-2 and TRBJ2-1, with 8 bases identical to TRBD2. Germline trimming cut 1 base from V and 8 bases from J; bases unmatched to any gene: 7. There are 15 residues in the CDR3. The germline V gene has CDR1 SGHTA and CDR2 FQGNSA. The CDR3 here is CASSLVTGGPYEQFF. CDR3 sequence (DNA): TGTGCCAGCAGCTTAGTGACGGGGGGGCCCTATGAGCAGTTCTTC.

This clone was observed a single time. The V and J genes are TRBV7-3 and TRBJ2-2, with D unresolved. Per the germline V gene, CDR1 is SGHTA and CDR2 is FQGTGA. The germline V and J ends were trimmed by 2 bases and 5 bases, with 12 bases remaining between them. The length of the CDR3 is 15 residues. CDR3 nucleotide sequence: TGTGCCAGCAGCTTACTCTCAAAAGGGACCGGGGAGCTGTTTTTT. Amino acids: CASSLLSKGTGELFF.

The CDR3 here is CASSPDRANQPQHF. In DNA form, the CDR3 reads TGTGCCAGCAGTCCCGACAGGGCCAATCAGCCCCAGCATTTT. V gene TRBV27 combines with J gene TRBJ1-5, with TRBD1 identical over 7 bases. This CDR3 has 14 residues. J lost 3 bases, V lost 5 bases, and 4 bases had no gene match. Germline V gene sequence: CDR1 MNHEY, CDR2 SMNVEV (reference sequence).

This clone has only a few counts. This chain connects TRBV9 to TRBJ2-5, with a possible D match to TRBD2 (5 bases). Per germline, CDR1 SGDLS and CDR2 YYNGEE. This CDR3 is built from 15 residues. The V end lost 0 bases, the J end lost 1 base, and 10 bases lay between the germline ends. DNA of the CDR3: TGTGCCAGCAGCGTAGAGGGAGACTTCCAAGAGACCCAGTACTTC. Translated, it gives CASSVEGDFQETQYF.

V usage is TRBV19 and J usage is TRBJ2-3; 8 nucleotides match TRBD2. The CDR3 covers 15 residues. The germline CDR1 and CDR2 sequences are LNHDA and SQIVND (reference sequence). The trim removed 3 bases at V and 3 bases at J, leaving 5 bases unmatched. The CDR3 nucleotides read TGTGCCAGTAGTATGGTTAGCGGGATTACAGATACGCAGTATTTT. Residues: CASSMVSGITDTQYF.

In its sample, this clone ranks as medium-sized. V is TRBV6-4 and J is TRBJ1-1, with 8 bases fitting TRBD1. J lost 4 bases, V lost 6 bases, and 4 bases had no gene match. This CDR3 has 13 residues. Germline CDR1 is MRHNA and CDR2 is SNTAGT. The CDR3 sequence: CASRNTGGTEAFF. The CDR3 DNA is TGTGCCAGCAGAAATACAGGGGGCACTGAAGCTTTCTTT.

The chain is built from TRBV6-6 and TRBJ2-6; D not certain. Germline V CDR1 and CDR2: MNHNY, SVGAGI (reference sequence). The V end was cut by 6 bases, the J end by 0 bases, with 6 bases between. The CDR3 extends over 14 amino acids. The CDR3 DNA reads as TGTGCCAGCAGCCCCACCTCTGGGGCCAACGTCCTGACTTTC. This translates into CASSPTSGANVLTF.

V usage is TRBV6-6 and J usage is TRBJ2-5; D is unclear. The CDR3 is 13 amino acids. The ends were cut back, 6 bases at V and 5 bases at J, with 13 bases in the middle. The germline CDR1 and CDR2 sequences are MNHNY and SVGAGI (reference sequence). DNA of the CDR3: TGTGCCAGCAGCCGAGTCTTCGATGAGACCCAGTACTTC. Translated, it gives CASSRVFDETQYF.

CDR3 loop: CAGGYSGNTIYF. The DNA of the CDR3 is TGTGCCGGAGGATACAGTGGAAACACCATATATTTT. V is TRBV19 and J is TRBJ1-3, with D uncertain. The V gene lost 11 bases and the J gene lost 3 bases, with 11 bases spanning the gap. Germline V gene data show CDR1 as LNHDA and CDR2 as SQIVND (reference sequence). The CDR3 is 12 residues long.

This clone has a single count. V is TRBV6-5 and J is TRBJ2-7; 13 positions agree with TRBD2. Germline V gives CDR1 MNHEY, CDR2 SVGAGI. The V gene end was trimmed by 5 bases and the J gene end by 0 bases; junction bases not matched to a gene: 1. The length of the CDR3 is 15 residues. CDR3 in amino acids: CASSRTSGGSYEQYF. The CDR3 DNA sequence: TGTGCCAGCAGTAGGACTAGCGGGGGCTCCTACGAGCAGTACTTC.

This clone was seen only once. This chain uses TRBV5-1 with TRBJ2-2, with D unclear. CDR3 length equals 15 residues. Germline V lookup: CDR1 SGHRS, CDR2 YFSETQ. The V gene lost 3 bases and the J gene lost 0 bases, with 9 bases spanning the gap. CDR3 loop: CASSSNGANTGELFF. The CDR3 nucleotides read TGCGCCAGCAGCTCCAACGGAGCGAACACCGGGGAGCTGTTTTTT. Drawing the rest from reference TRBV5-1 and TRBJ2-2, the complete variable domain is KAGVTQTPRYLIKTRGQQVTLSCSPISGHRSVSWYQQTPGQGLQFLFEYFSETQRNKGNFPGRFSGRQFSNSRSEMNVSTLELGDSALYLCASSSNGANTGELFFGEGSRLTVL.

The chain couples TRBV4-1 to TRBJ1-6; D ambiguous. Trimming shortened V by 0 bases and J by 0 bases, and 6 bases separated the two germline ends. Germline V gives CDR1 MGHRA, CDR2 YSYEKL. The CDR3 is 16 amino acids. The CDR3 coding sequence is TGCGCCAGCAGCCAAGAAGCTAGCTCCTATAATTCACCCCTCCACTTT. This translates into CASSQEASSYNSPLHF.

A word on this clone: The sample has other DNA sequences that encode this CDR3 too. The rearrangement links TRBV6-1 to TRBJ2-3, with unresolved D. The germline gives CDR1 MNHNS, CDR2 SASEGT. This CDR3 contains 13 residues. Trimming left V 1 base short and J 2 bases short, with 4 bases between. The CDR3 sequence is CASSEVFTDTQYF. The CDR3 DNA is TGTGCCAGCAGTGAAGTCTTCACAGATACGCAGTATTTT.

The CDR3 sequence is CATQRPKLHNEQFF. The CDR3 DNA follows: TGTGCCACCCAGCGGCCCAAACTACACAATGAGCAGTTCTTC. The chain couples TRBV28 to TRBJ2-1, with a weak D call TRBD2 (5 bases). The CDR3 is 14 amino acids. V was clipped by 10 bases and J by 5 bases, with 18 bases between them. Per the germline V gene, CDR1 is MDHEN and CDR2 is SYDVKM.